The 4 T cell receptor beta chains in this list originate from one sample, sequenced in a study of CD8 T cells in Susac syndrome. RNA was extracted with the RNeasy kit, and a quantity of roughly 0.5 to 1 ug was reverse transcribed using random hexamers. TCRdb fed the immunoSEQ multiplex PCR reads into MiXCR, producing one record per CDR3 protein. Of some 68,000 distinct CDR3 sequences listed, roughly 93% were seen once; the top ten hold around 0.15%. The specimen was CD4+ T cells from PBMCs. These receptors were obtained from a human donor with Susac syndrome.

This chain joins TRBV6-1 and TRBJ2-6; 7 nucleotides match TRBD1. Looked up from germline, CDR1 is MNHNS and CDR2 is SASEGT. CDR3 length equals 19 residues. Trimming removed 8 bases from V and 1 base from J; junction bases left unmatched: 17. Written as DNA, the CDR3 is TGTGCCAGCCGTGGGGGAGCGACAGGGAAAGGTTCTGGGGCCAACGTCCTGACTTTC. This codes for CASRGGATGKGSGANVLTF.

The genes are TRBV7-2 and TRBJ2-7; either TRBD1 or TRBD2 may fit D (5 bases each). CDR1 is SGHTA and CDR2 is FQGNSA in the germline V gene. Trimming shortened V by 4 bases and J by 1 base, and 14 bases separated the two germline ends. The CDR3 is 15 residues long. CDR3 residues: CASSSARDRSYEQYF. In DNA, the CDR3 is TGTGCCAGCAGCTCTGCCCGGGACCGATCCTACGAGCAGTACTTC.

This chain connects TRBV7-2 to TRBJ1-6; 8 bases match TRBD1. CDR1 SGHTA and CDR2 FQGNSA come from the germline V gene. The CDR3 is made up of 15 amino acids. Unmatched junction bases numbered 5, after V lost 5 bases and J lost 5 bases. The CDR3 DNA sequence: TGTGCCAGCAGCCTGGGACAGGAGAATAATTCACCCCTCCACTTT. Protein product: CASSLGQENNSPLHF.

The chain recombines TRBV28 with TRBJ1-2; 9 bases are shared with TRBD1. The germline gives CDR1 MDHEN, CDR2 SYDVKM. Trimming removed 5 bases from V and 7 bases from J; junction bases left unmatched: 2. The CDR3 extends over 12 amino acids. Written as DNA, the CDR3 is TGTGCCAGCAGTGGACAGGGGTTTGGCTACACCTTC. Translation gives CASSGQGFGYTF.